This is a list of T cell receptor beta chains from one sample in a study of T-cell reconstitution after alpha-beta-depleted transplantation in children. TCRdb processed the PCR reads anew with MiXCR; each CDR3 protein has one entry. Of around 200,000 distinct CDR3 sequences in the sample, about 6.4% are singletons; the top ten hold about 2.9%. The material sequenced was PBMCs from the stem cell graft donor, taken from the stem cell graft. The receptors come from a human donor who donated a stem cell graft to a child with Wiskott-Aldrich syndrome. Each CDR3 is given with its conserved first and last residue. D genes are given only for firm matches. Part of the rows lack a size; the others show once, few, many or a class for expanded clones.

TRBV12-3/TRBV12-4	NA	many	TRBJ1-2	TGTGCCAGCAGTCCCCAGTTGGGAAAGGGGGATTATGGCTACACCTTC	CASSPQLGKGDYGYTF
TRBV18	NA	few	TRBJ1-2	TGTGCCAGCGAACCGTGGGGTAACTATGGCTACACCTTC	CASEPWGNYGYTF
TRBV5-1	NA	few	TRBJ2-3	TGCGCCAGCAGCTTGGGACACGGGCCAGATACGCAGTATTTT	CASSLGHGPDTQYF
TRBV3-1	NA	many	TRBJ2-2	TGTGCCAGCAGCCGGGACACTCTCAGCGGGGAGCTGTTTTTT	CASSRDTLSGELFF
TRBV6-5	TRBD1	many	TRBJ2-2	TGTGCCAGCCCGTTGACAGGGGTTGTCCCCGGGGAGCTGTTTTTT	CASPLTGVVPGELFF
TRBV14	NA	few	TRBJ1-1	TGTGCCAGCAGGCTCGAGGGGTCAGCGCTGGAAGCTTTCTTT	CASRLEGSALEAFF
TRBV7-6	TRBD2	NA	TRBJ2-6	TGTGCCAGCAGCCAACACGGGACTACCGGCTTCTCTGGGGCCAACGTCCTGACTTTC	CASSQHGTTGFSGANVLTF
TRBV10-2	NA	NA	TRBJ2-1	TGCGCCAGCAGTGCGGCTAGCTCCGGTGAGCAGTTCTTC	CASSAASSGEQFF
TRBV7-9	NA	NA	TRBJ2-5	TGTGCCAGCAGCGCGCGGACAGAGCAAGAGACCCAGTACTTC	CASSARTEQETQYF
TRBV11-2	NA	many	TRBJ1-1	TGTGCCAGCAGCTTGGTGGACACTGAAGCTTTCTTT	CASSLVDTEAFF
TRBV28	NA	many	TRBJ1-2	TGTGCCACCTCGACAGGCTATGGCTACACCTTC	CATSTGYGYTF
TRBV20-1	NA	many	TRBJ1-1	TGCAGTGCCCCCCAGGGGACGCACACTGAAGCTTTCTTT	CSAPQGTHTEAFF
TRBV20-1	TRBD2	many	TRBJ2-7	TGCAGTGCTAGAGATCGAGTATCGGGAGGGCGCGTCGAGCAGTACTTC	CSARDRVSGGRVEQYF
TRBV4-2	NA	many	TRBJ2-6	TGTGCCAGCAGCCAAGGGGGGGCCTCTTCTGGGGCCAACGTCCTGACTTTC	CASSQGGASSGANVLTF
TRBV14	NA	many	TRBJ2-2	TGTGCCAGCAGCCGACGACTGGTAACCGGGGAGCTGTTTTTT	CASSRRLVTGELFF
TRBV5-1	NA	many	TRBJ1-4	TGCGCCAGTAAGGACATCGGGACGCCTAATGAAAAACTGTTTTTT	CASKDIGTPNEKLFF
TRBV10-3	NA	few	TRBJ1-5	TGTGCCATCAGCGAGGACGGGGATCGGCCCCAGCATTTT	CAISEDGDRPQHF